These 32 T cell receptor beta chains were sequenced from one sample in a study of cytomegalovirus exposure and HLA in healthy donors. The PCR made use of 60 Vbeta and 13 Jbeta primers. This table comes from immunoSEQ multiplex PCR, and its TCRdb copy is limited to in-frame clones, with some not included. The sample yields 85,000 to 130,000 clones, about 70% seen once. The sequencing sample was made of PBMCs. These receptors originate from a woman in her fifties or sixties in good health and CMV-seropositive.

CDR3 loop: CASSLGGRGATDGYTF. The DNA for the CDR3 is TGTGCCAGCAGCTTAGGGGGTCGGGGGGCCACGGATGGCTACACCTTC. This rearrangement joins TRBV7-2 to TRBJ1-2; perhaps TRBD1 as D (6 bases). This CDR3 has 16 amino acids. Germline V gives CDR1 SGHTA, CDR2 FQGNSA. Between the trimmed V and J ends, which lost 1 base and 6 bases, there was a span of 18 bases.

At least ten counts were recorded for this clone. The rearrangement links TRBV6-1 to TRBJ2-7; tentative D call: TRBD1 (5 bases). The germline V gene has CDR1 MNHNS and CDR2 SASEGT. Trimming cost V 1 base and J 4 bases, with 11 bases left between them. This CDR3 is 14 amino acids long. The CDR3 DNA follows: TGTGCCAGCAGTGAAGGCAGGGATGTGTACGAGCAGTACTTC. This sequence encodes CASSEGRDVYEQYF.

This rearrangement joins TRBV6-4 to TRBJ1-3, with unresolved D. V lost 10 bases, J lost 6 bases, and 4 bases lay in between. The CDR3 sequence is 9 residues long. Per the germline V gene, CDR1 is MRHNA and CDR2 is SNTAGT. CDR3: CANSNTIYF. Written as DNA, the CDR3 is TGTGCCAACTCAAACACCATATATTTT.

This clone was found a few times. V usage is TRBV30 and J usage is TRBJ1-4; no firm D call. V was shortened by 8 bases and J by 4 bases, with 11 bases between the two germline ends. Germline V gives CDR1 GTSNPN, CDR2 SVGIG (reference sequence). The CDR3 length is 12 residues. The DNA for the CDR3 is TGTGCCGGGGAGCAGGATAATGAAAAACTGTTTTTT. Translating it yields CAGEQDNEKLFF.

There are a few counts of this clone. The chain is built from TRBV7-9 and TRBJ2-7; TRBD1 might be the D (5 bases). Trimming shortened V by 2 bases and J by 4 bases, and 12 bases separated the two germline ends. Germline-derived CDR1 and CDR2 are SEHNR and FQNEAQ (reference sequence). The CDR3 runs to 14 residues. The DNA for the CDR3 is TGTGCCAGCAGCTTAATCCAGGGTGGATACGAGCAGTACTTC. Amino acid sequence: CASSLIQGGYEQYF.

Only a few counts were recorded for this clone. CDR3 loop: CASSPYTGELFF. CDR3 DNA sequence: TGCGCCAGCAGCCCATACACCGGGGAGCTGTTTTTT. The gene calls are TRBV5-1 and TRBJ2-2, with unresolved D. CDR1 is SGHRS and CDR2 is YFSETQ in the germline V gene. The V end lost 4 bases, the J end lost 3 bases, and 4 bases lay between the germline ends. CDR3 size: 12 residues. The whole variable domain, remainder taken from reference TRBV5-1 and TRBJ2-2, is KAGVTQTPRYLIKTRGQQVTLSCSPISGHRSVSWYQQTPGQGLQFLFEYFSETQRNKGNFPGRFSGRQFSNSRSEMNVSTLELGDSALYLCASSPYTGELFFGEGSRLTVL.

Here the CDR3 reads CASRGTGGHQPQHF. The CDR3 region has the DNA TGTGCCAGCAGGGGAACAGGGGGACATCAGCCCCAGCATTTT. The J gene is TRBJ1-5, the V gene TRBV2; 8 bases are shared with TRBD1. The CDR3 runs to 14 residues. V shed 6 bases and J 5 bases; nucleotides not matched to a gene: 6. Per the germline V gene, CDR1 is SNHLY and CDR2 is FYNNEI.

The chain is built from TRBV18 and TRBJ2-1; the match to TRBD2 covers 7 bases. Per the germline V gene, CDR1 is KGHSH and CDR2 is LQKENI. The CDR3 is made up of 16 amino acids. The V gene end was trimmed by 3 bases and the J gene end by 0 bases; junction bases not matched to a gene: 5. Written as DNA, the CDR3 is TGTGCCAGCTCACCCCGGCGGGGGATCTCCTACAATGAGCAGTTCTTC. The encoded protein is CASSPRRGISYNEQFF.

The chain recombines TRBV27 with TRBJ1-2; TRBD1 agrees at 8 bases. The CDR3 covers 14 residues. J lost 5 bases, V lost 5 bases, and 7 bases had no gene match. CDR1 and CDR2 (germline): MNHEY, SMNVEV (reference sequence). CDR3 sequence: CASSNRDRGYGYTF. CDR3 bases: TGTGCCAGCAGTAATCGCGACAGGGGATATGGCTACACCTTC.

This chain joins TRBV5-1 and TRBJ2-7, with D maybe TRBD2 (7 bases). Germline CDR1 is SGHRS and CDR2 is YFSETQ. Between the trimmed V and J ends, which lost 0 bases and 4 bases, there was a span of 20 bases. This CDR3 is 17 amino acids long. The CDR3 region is CASSLGPRGGGVYEQYF. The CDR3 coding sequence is TGCGCCAGCAGCTTGGGCCCCCGAGGGGGAGGGGTGTACGAGCAGTACTTC.

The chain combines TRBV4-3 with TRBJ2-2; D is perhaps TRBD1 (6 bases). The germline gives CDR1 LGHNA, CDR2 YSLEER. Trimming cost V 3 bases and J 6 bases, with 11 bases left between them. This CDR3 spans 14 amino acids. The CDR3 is CASSHSDSSGELFF. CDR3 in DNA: TGCGCCAGCAGCCACTCGGACAGCTCCGGGGAGCTGTTTTTT.

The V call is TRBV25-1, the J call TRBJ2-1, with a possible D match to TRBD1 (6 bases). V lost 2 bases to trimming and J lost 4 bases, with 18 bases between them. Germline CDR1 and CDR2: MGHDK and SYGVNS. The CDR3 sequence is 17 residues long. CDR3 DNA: TGTGCCAGCAGTGAACCCTCTGGGCAGGGGCGTTACAATGAGCAGTTCTTC. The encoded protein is CASSEPSGQGRYNEQFF.

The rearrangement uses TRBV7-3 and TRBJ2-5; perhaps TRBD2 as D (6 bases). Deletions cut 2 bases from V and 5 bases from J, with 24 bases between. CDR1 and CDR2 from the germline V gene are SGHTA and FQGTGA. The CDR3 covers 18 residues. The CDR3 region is CASSLPSWRGDEVETQYF. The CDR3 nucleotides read TGTGCCAGCAGCTTACCCTCTTGGCGGGGAGACGAAGTGGAGACCCAGTACTTC.

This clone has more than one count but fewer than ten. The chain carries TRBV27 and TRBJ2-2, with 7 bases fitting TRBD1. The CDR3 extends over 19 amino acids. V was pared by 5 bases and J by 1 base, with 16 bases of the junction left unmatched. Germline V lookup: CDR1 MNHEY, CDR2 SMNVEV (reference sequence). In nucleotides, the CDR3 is TGTGCCAGCAGTAGGGCAATCAAAAAGGGGACAGTGAACACCGGGGAGCTGTTTTTT. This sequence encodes CASSRAIKKGTVNTGELFF.

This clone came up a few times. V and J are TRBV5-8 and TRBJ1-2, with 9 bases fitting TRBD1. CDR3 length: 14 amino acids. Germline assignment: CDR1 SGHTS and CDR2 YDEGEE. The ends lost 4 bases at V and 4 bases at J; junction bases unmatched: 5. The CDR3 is CASSETDRGYGYTF. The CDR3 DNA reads TGTGCCAGCAGCGAAACGGACAGGGGCTATGGCTACACCTTC.

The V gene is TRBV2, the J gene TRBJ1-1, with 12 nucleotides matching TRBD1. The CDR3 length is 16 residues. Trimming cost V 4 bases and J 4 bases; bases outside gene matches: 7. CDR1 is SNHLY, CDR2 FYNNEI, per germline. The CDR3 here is CASSGDRGHGITEAFF. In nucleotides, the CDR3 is TGTGCCAGCAGTGGGGACAGGGGGCATGGTATCACTGAAGCTTTCTTT.

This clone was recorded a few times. The CDR3 sequence is CASSVVGTGYTGELFF. The CDR3 nucleotides read TGTGCCAGCAGCGTAGTCGGGACAGGGTACACCGGGGAGCTGTTTTTT. The chain combines TRBV9 with TRBJ2-2; 9 positions agree with TRBD1. V trimming: 0 bases; J trimming: 3 bases; junction bases outside the gene matches: 3. Germline-derived CDR1 and CDR2 are SGDLS and YYNGEE. The CDR3 consists of 16 residues.

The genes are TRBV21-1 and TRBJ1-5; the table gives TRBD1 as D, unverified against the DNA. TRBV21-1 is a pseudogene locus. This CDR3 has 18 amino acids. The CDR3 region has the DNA TGTGCCAGCAGCACAGAGGACAGGACCAGATATAGCAATCAGCCCCAGCATTTT. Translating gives CASSTEDRTRYSNQPQHF.

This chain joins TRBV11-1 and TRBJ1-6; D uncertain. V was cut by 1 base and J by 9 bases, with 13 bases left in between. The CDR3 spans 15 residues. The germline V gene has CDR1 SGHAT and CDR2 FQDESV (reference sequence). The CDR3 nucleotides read TGTGCCAGCAGCTTAGGTGGAGGGCCGGGTTCACCCCTCCACTTT. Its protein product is CASSLGGGPGSPLHF.

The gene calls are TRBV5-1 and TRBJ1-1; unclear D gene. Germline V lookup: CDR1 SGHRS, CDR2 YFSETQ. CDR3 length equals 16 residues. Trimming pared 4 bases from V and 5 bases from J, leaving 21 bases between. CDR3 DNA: TGCGCCAGCAGCCCCCCAACGGTCTCTCGGCGGACTGAAGCTTTCTTT. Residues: CASSPPTVSRRTEAFF.

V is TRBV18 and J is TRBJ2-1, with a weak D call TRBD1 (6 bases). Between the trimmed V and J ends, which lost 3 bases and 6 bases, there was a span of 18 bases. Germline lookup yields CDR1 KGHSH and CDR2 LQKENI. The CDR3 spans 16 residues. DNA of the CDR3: TGTGCCAGCTCACCTCTAGAGGCCGCCAGGGGCAATGAGCAGTTCTTC. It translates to CASSPLEAARGNEQFF.

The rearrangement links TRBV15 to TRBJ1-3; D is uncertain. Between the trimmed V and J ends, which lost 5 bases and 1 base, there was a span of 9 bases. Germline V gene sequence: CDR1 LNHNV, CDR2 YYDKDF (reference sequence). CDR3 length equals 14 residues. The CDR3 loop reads CATSPIHSGNTIYF. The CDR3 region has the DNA TGTGCCACCAGCCCCATTCATTCTGGAAACACCATATATTTT.

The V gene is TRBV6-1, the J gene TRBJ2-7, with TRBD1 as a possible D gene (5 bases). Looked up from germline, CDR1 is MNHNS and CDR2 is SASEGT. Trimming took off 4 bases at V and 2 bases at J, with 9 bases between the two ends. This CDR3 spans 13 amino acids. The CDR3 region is CASSVAGTYEQYF. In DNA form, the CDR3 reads TGTGCCAGCAGTGTGGCAGGGACCTACGAGCAGTACTTC.

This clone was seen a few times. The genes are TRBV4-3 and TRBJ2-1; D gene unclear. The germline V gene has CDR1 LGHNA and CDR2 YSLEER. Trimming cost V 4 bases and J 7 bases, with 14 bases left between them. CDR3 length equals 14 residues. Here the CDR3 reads CASSLLLGTNEQFF. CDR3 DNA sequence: TGCGCCAGCAGCCTCCTATTGGGCACTAATGAGCAGTTCTTC.

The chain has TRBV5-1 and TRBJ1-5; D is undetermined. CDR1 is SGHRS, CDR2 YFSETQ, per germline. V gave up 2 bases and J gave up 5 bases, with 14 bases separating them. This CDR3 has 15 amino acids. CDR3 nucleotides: TGCGCCAGCAGCTTAAGCGGAACGGAGTATCAGCCCCAGCATTTT. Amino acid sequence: CASSLSGTEYQPQHF.

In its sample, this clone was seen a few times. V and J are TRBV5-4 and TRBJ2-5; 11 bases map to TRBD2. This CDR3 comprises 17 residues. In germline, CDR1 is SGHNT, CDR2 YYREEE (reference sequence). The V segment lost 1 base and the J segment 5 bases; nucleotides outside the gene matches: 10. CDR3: CASSLIRGLAGGETQYF. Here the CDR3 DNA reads TGTGCCAGCAGCTTGATCCGCGGACTAGCGGGCGGGGAGACCCAGTACTTC.

The CDR3 is CASSLVFGESYEQYF. CDR3 nucleotides: TGCGCCAGCAGCTTGGTGTTCGGGGAGTCCTACGAGCAGTACTTC. The chain couples TRBV5-1 to TRBJ2-7; D is perhaps TRBD2 (5 bases). Trimming took 0 bases from V and 1 from J, leaving 11 bases between them. The V gene's germline CDR1 is SGHRS and CDR2 YFSETQ. The CDR3 loop spans 15 amino acids.

For the CDR3, the DNA is TGTGCCAGCAGCTTAGGAGGCGGTCTCTTAGCCTACGAGCAGTACTTC. It translates to CASSLGGGLLAYEQYF. The V gene is TRBV7-2, the J gene TRBJ2-7; D gene unclear. V lost 1 base, J lost 2 bases, and 15 bases lay in between. Germline assignment: CDR1 SGHTA and CDR2 FQGNSA. The CDR3 extends over 16 amino acids.

This CDR3 is CASSFQGARYYGYTF. CDR3 bases: TGTGCCAGCAGCTTTCAGGGGGCGCGGTACTATGGCTACACCTTC. This sequence joins TRBV7-2 and TRBJ1-2, with 8 bases aligning to TRBD1. The CDR3 extends over 15 amino acids. Germline lookup yields CDR1 SGHTA and CDR2 FQGNSA. Trimming took 3 bases from V and 3 from J; bases not matched to a gene: 6.

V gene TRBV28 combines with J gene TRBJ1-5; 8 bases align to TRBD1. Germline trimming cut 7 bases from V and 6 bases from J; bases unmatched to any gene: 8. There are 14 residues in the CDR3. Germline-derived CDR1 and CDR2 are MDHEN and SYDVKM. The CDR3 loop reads CASIPDRAFQPQHF. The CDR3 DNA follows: TGTGCCAGCATACCGGACAGGGCATTTCAGCCCCAGCATTTT.

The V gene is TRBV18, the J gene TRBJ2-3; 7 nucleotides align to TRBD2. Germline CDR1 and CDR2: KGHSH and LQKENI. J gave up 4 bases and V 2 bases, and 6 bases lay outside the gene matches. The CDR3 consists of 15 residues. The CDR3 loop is CASSPSRGGADTQYF. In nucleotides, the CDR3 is TGTGCCAGCTCACCATCGCGCGGGGGAGCAGATACGCAGTATTTT.

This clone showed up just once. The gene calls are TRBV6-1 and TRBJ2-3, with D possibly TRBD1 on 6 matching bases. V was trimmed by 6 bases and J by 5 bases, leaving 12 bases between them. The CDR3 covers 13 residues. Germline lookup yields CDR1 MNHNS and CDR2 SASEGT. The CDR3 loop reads CASRQGSRDTQYF. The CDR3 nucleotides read TGTGCCAGCAGACAGGGCTCCAGAGATACGCAGTATTTT.